The 29 T cell receptor beta chains listed next were all sequenced from one sample in a study of response to subunit inactivated influenza vaccine. TCRdb re-called the RT-PCR reads through MiXCR, storing one row per CDR3 protein. This table holds hundreds of thousands of distinct CDR3 sequences, 11% found once. Sequencing used PBMCs from blood, obtained 45 days after vaccination. Source of these receptors: a man between 45 and 60 years old who received an inactivated influenza vaccine.

This clonotype was counted ten times or more. This CDR3 reads CAGRAGGSTDTQYF. As DNA, the CDR3 is TGCGCCGGAAGAGCGGGGGGTAGCACAGATACGCAGTATTTT. The chain uses TRBV5-1 and TRBJ2-3, with 9 bases aligning to TRBD2. Germline lookup yields CDR1 SGHRS and CDR2 YFSETQ. The CDR3 is 14 amino acids. V shed 10 bases and J 0 bases; nucleotides not matched to a gene: 6.

This clonotype has more than one count but fewer than ten. This chain uses TRBV7-9 with TRBJ2-1, with D possibly being TRBD1 (5 bases). Germline CDR1 is SEHNR and CDR2 is FQNEAQ (reference sequence). Trimming pared 3 bases from V and 2 bases from J, leaving 14 bases between. The CDR3 sequence is 16 residues long. DNA of the CDR3: TGTGCCAGCAGCTTCGGTGTAGGGGTACCCTACAATGAGCAGTTCTTC. It specifies CASSFGVGVPYNEQFF.

The chain links TRBV12-3 or TRBV12-4 to TRBJ1-2; a possible D gene is TRBD1 (5 bases). This CDR3 comprises 14 residues. V lost 6 bases and J lost 7, with 18 bases in between. The CDR3 spells CASRGRTGGGGYTF. The CDR3 region has the DNA TGTGCCAGCAGGGGGAGAACGGGGGGTGGTGGCTACACCTTC.

This chain links TRBV7-2 with TRBJ2-7; 7 bases align to TRBD1. Per germline, CDR1 SGHTA and CDR2 FQGNSA. The CDR3 loop spans 15 amino acids. Unmatched junction bases numbered 7, after V lost 3 bases and J lost 2 bases. CDR3 in amino acids: CASSLGTVPPYEQYF. DNA for the CDR3: TGTGCCAGCAGCTTGGGGACAGTACCACCCTACGAGCAGTACTTC.

The chain has TRBV28 and TRBJ2-5; D is unclear. Deletions cut 6 bases from V and 2 bases from J, with 16 bases between. This CDR3 contains 15 residues. Germline values: CDR1 MDHEN, CDR2 SYDVKM. The CDR3 spells CASRDLTVPQETQYF. The CDR3 bases are TGTGCCAGCAGGGATTTAACCGTCCCTCAAGAGACCCAGTACTTC.

The rearrangement joins TRBV7-3 to TRBJ2-5, with no clear D. The V end lost 8 bases, the J end lost 0 bases, and 13 bases lay between the germline ends. Germline V CDR1 and CDR2: SGHTA, FQGTGA. The CDR3 has 14 residues. The CDR3 spells CASCGSSDQETQYF. DNA for the CDR3: TGTGCCAGCTGCGGCTCGAGCGACCAAGAGACCCAGTACTTC.

The J gene is TRBJ1-1, the V gene TRBV4-1, with D possibly matching TRBD1 (5 bases). The V end lost 4 bases, the J end lost 2 bases, and 11 bases lay between the germline ends. CDR3 length: 14 residues. The germline gives CDR1 MGHRA, CDR2 YSYEKL. In nucleotides, the CDR3 is TGCGCCAGCAGCCCGTGGGGGACCAACACTGAAGCTTTCTTT. Translating gives CASSPWGTNTEAFF.

This clonotype showed up just a few times. This sequence joins TRBV6-1 and TRBJ2-7; 9 bases fit TRBD2. The CDR3 is 14 residues long. Losses at the gene ends were 6 bases for V and 3 bases for J; bases not matched to a gene: 6. The germline CDR1 and CDR2 sequences are MNHNS and SASEGT. CDR3 nucleotide sequence: TGTGCCAGCAGCCCGACTAGCGGAGGCTACGAGCAGTACTTC. Protein: CASSPTSGGYEQYF.

This clonotype was picked up many times. The chain recombines TRBV7-9 with TRBJ2-1; tentative D call: TRBD1 (6 bases). Per the germline V gene, CDR1 is SEHNR and CDR2 is FQNEAQ (reference sequence). CDR3 length equals 14 residues. Trimming left V 5 bases short and J 4 bases short, with 12 bases between. In nucleotides, the CDR3 is TGTGCCAGCAGCAGAGGGACATTTTACAATGAGCAGTTCTTC. As protein: CASSRGTFYNEQFF.

The rearrangement joins TRBV11-2 to TRBJ1-1; 12 bases are shared with TRBD1. The germline V gene encodes CDR1 SGHAT and CDR2 FQNNGV. The J segment lost 2 bases and the V segment lost 5 bases, leaving 6 bases of the junction unmatched. The CDR3 totals 16 residues. The CDR3 sequence is CASSASGTGGNTEAFF. DNA for the CDR3: TGTGCCAGCAGCGCATCCGGGACAGGGGGCAACACTGAAGCTTTCTTT. Filled out from reference TRBV11-2 and TRBJ1-1, the complete variable domain reads EAGVAQSPRYKIIEKRQSVAFWCNPISGHATLYWYQQILGQGPKLLIQFQNNGVVDDSQLPKDRFSAERLKGVDSTLKIQPAKLEDSAVYLCASSASGTGGNTEAFFGQGTRLTVV.

This clonotype occurred many times. J is TRBJ2-5 and V is TRBV5-6, with D unclear. Germline lookup yields CDR1 SGHDT and CDR2 YYEEEE. The CDR3 loop spans 14 amino acids. V was clipped by 4 bases and J by 3 bases, with 13 bases between them. The CDR3 is CASSPWTGEETQYF. As DNA, the CDR3 is TGTGCCAGCAGCCCATGGACCGGTGAAGAGACCCAGTACTTC.

V usage is TRBV12-3 or TRBV12-4 and J usage is TRBJ2-2; D is undetermined. The length of the CDR3 is 13 residues. V lost 0 bases and J 4 bases, leaving 3 bases between the germline ends. Written as DNA, the CDR3 is TGTGCCAGCAGTTTAGCGGCCACCGGGGAGCTGTTTTTT. Translation: CASSLAATGELFF.

The V and J genes are TRBV12-3 or TRBV12-4 and TRBJ1-2; D unclear. V shed 6 bases and J shed 6 bases, with 14 bases lying between them. CDR3 length: 13 amino acids. CDR3 in amino acids: CASRPYRRDGYTF. CDR3 bases: TGTGCCAGCAGACCCTACCGGCGGGATGGCTACACCTTC.

The sample holds many counts of this clonotype. The rearrangement links TRBV6-1 to TRBJ2-7; D gene uncertain. V lost 9 bases, J lost 6 bases, and 18 bases lay in between. Germline V gene lookup returns CDR1 MNHNS and CDR2 SASEGT. The CDR3 length is 13 residues. The CDR3 protein is CASKEQYPGEQYF. In DNA, the CDR3 is TGTGCCAGTAAAGAACAGTACCCGGGCGAGCAGTACTTC.

A remark on this clonotype: Since the CDR3 does not end with the conserved phenylalanine or tryptophan, this likely comes from a read error. It is unclear where the CDR3 begins or ends on the DNA, so no DNA is shown, and the CDR3 is as TCRdb lists it. The rearrangement links TRBV20-1 to TRBJ1-1; no check of the table's D call, TRBD1, against the DNA was made. 9 amino acids form the CDR3, both terminal residues included. Germline assignment: CDR1 DFQATT and CDR2 SNEGSKA (reference sequence). The CDR3 here is CSAAYFPWG.

The sample holds many counts of this clonotype. The chain recombines TRBV20-1 with TRBJ1-1, with no clear D. From germline, CDR1 is DFQATT and CDR2 SNEGSKA (reference sequence). V was shortened by 3 bases and J by 0 bases, with 5 bases between the two germline ends. The CDR3 extends over 12 amino acids. This chain's CDR3 is CSASRMNTEAFF. The CDR3 nucleotides read TGCAGTGCTAGTAGGATGAACACTGAAGCTTTCTTT.

This clonotype occurred a few times. The chain uses TRBV5-1 and TRBJ2-2; no definite D call. V lost 7 bases, J lost 0 bases, and 10 bases lay in between. From germline, CDR1 is SGHRS and CDR2 YFSETQ. CDR3 length equals 14 residues. The CDR3 here is CASRPSSNTGELFF. The DNA for the CDR3 is TGCGCCAGCCGTCCCTCCTCGAACACCGGGGAGCTGTTTTTT.

This chain joins TRBV7-6 and TRBJ2-3; D ambiguous. The germline gives CDR1 SGHVS, CDR2 FNYEAQ. The CDR3 consists of 15 residues. V lost 5 bases to trimming and J lost 0 bases, with 12 bases between them. The CDR3 sequence is CASSPQPSSTDTQYF. CDR3 in DNA: TGTGCCAGCAGCCCCCAACCGTCTAGCACAGATACGCAGTATTTT.

J is TRBJ1-6 and V is TRBV11-2, with D maybe TRBD1 (6 bases). The CDR3 covers 15 residues. Trimming removed 3 bases from V and 5 bases from J, with 11 bases in between. CDR1 is SGHAT and CDR2 is FQNNGV in the germline V gene. The CDR3 DNA is TGTGCCAGCAGCTTCCGAGGGGGGCATAATTCACCCCTCCACTTT. This sequence encodes CASSFRGGHNSPLHF.

There are many counts of this clonotype. The V call is TRBV20-1, the J call TRBJ1-1; 7 bases are shared with TRBD1. J was trimmed by 3 bases and V by 6 bases; bases with no gene match: 10. There are 14 residues in the CDR3. CDR1 DFQATT and CDR2 SNEGSKA come from the germline V gene (reference sequence). CDR3 bases: TGCAGTGCCCCGACAGGGAGTCGGGACACTGAAGCTTTCTTT. Its protein product is CSAPTGSRDTEAFF.

The chain carries TRBV29-1 and TRBJ2-1; D not resolved. The CDR3 runs to 9 residues. The germline V gene has CDR1 SQVTM and CDR2 ANQGSEA. V dropped 3 bases and J dropped 8 bases, with 2 bases sitting between them. The CDR3 here is CSVEDEQFF. The CDR3 nucleotides read TGCAGCGTTGAGGATGAGCAGTTCTTC.

DNA for the CDR3: TGTGCCAGCAGGTCGAGGGGTGAGGACACTGAAGCTTTCTTT. Translating gives CASRSRGEDTEAFF. The J gene is TRBJ1-1, the V gene TRBV7-9; perhaps TRBD1 as D (5 bases). This CDR3 region has 14 residues. The V end was cut by 6 bases, the J end by 3 bases, with 14 bases between. Germline CDR1 SEHNR, CDR2 FQNEAQ (reference sequence).

V is TRBV24-1 and J is TRBJ2-7, with TRBD1 matching 8 bases. CDR3 size: 14 residues. V lost 4 bases, J lost 4 bases, and 5 bases stayed unmatched. The germline V gene has CDR1 KGHDR and CDR2 SFDVKD. The chain's CDR3 is CATSEPGGSYEQYF. CDR3 DNA: TGTGCCACCAGTGAACCAGGGGGCTCGTACGAGCAGTACTTC.

Note on this clonotype: This may be a read error: a much more frequent sequence differs by one nucleotide. This chain connects TRBV9 to TRBJ2-1, with TRBD2 matching 7 bases. J was trimmed by 9 bases and V by 0 bases; bases with no gene match: 6. CDR3 size: 14 residues. Germline assignment: CDR1 SGDLS and CDR2 YYNGEE. This chain's CDR3 is CASSVVAAGFEQFF. DNA for the CDR3: TGTGCCAGCAGCGTAGTCGCAGCGGGGTTTGAGCAGTTCTTC. The full variable domain, its missing parts supplied by reference TRBV9 and TRBJ2-1, is DSGVTQTPKHLITATGQRVTLRCSPRSGDLSVYWYQQSLDQGLQFLIQYYNGEERAKGNILERFSAQQFPDLHSELNLSSLELGDSALYFCASSVVAAGFEQFFGPGTRLTVL.

This chain joins TRBV19 and TRBJ2-1; no clear D. V lost 8 bases and J 11 bases, leaving 16 bases between the germline ends. Germline-derived CDR1 and CDR2 are LNHDA and SQIVND (reference sequence). This CDR3 comprises 12 residues. CDR3 in amino acids: CASSRSGGKQFF. CDR3 nucleotide sequence: TGTGCCAGTTCGCGATCAGGTGGAAAGCAGTTCTTC.

This clonotype was counted ten times or more. The rearrangement joins TRBV6-2 or TRBV6-3 to TRBJ2-7; 8 bases match TRBD2. Germline V gene data show CDR1 as MNHEY and CDR2 as SVGEGT. Unmatched junction bases numbered 8, after V lost 4 bases and J lost 6 bases. This CDR3 region has 14 residues. The DNA of the CDR3 is TGTGCCAGCAGTTGGGTCCCGGCGGGAGGCGAGCAGTACTTC. Translated, it gives CASSWVPAGGEQYF.

This chain connects TRBV12-3 or TRBV12-4 to TRBJ2-1, with 9 nucleotides matching TRBD1. With 0 bases clipped from V and 7 bases from J, the junction kept 7 bases outside the gene matches. The CDR3 contains 16 residues. The CDR3 loop reads CASSLARQGVMNEQFF. The CDR3, as DNA: TGTGCCAGCAGTTTAGCCCGACAGGGGGTCATGAATGAGCAGTTCTTC.

The V gene is TRBV20-1, the J gene TRBJ2-7; weak D call: TRBD2 (5 bases). V was pared by 0 bases and J by 5 bases, with 14 bases between. From germline, CDR1 is DFQATT and CDR2 SNEGSKA (reference sequence). The length of the CDR3 is 14 residues. In DNA form, the CDR3 reads TGCAGTGCTAGAGATTCGGGGAGTCGGAACGAGCAGTACTTC. It encodes CSARDSGSRNEQYF.

The CDR3 bases are TGCGCCAGCAGCCAACTAGGGACGAACACCGGGGAGCTGTTTTTT. Translated: CASSQLGTNTGELFF. The chain has TRBV4-3 and TRBJ2-2, with D uncertain. The V end lost 2 bases, the J end lost 0 bases, and 7 bases lay between the germline ends. This CDR3 is 15 amino acids long. Germline V gene sequence: CDR1 LGHNA, CDR2 YSLEER.